Each of the 15 T cell receptor beta chains below was sequenced from the same sample in a study of cytomegalovirus exposure and HLA in healthy donors. In the PCR, 60 Vbeta and 13 Jbeta primers were used. Generated by immunoSEQ multiplex PCR, the TCRdb table keeps only in-frame clones and is missing some. The sample carries 65,000 to 90,000 clones, just under 75% recorded once. The sequenced material came from PBMCs. The source is a man aged 55-75 years in good health and CMV-seronegative.

In its sample, this clone was seen a few times. The rearrangement joins TRBV5-1 to TRBJ1-1, with 10 bases fitting TRBD1. The CDR3 has 15 residues. In germline, CDR1 is SGHRS, CDR2 YFSETQ. The J segment lost 5 bases and the V segment lost 3 bases, leaving 7 bases of the junction unmatched. The CDR3 region is CASSSGQGEGTEAFF. CDR3 DNA: TGCGCCAGCAGCTCAGGACAGGGGGAAGGAACTGAAGCTTTCTTT.

J is TRBJ2-5 and V is TRBV7-3, with 9 positions matching TRBD2. V lost 5 bases and J lost 5; bases outside the gene matches: 18. CDR3 length: 18 residues. Germline CDR1 is SGHTA and CDR2 is FQGTGA. The CDR3 spells CASSRQGVKRGDWETQYF. The CDR3 nucleotides are TGTGCCAGCAGCAGACAGGGTGTGAAGCGGGGGGATTGGGAGACCCAGTACTTC.

The chain couples TRBV30 to TRBJ1-2; possibly TRBD1 for D (5 bases). CDR1 and CDR2 from the germline V gene are GTSNPN and SVGIG (reference sequence). The CDR3 sequence is 13 residues long. The V end was cut by 2 bases, the J end by 7 bases, with 14 bases between. The CDR3 region is CAWSLGGESGYTF. CDR3 bases: TGTGCCTGGAGTCTGGGAGGGGAAAGTGGCTACACCTTC.

The table lists this clone with a count of one. V usage is TRBV5-1 and J usage is TRBJ2-5; 9 bases line up with TRBD2. The length of the CDR3 is 16 residues. CDR1 is SGHRS and CDR2 is YFSETQ in the germline V gene. J lost 1 base, V lost 2 bases, and 6 bases had no gene match. CDR3 protein: CASSFSRGGFQETQYF. In DNA form, the CDR3 reads TGCGCCAGCAGCTTCTCGCGGGGGGGATTCCAAGAGACCCAGTACTTC. The entire variable domain, with the rest obtained from reference TRBV5-1 and TRBJ2-5, is as follows: KAGVTQTPRYLIKTRGQQVTLSCSPISGHRSVSWYQQTPGQGLQFLFEYFSETQRNKGNFPGRFSGRQFSNSRSEMNVSTLELGDSALYLCASSFSRGGFQETQYFGPGTRLLVL.

V usage is TRBV6-1 and J usage is TRBJ1-1, with D perhaps matching TRBD1 (6 bases). The CDR3 runs 14 residues. Germline CDR1 reads MNHNS; CDR2 reads SASEGT. Trimming pared 6 bases from V and 1 base from J, leaving 12 bases between. The CDR3, as DNA: TGTGCCAGCAGGCTGCAGGGGCCGAACACTGAAGCTTTCTTT. Its protein product is CASRLQGPNTEAFF.

This clone was detected a few times. V usage is TRBV5-1 and J usage is TRBJ1-2; D may be TRBD1 (5 bases). The germline V gene has CDR1 SGHRS and CDR2 YFSETQ. The CDR3 has 13 amino acids. V lost 0 bases to trimming and J lost 5 bases, with 8 bases between them. The CDR3 DNA is TGCGCCAGCAGCTTGGACAGGCTTTATGGCTACACCTTC. Residues: CASSLDRLYGYTF.

The gene calls are TRBV5-1 and TRBJ2-7; TRBD1 aligns across 8 bases. Germline V CDR1 and CDR2: SGHRS, YFSETQ. J was trimmed by 3 bases and V by 4 bases; bases with no gene match: 9. The CDR3 has 15 residues. The CDR3: CASSRGQGPVYEQYF. CDR3 coding DNA: TGCGCCAGCAGCCGTGGACAGGGCCCCGTCTACGAGCAGTACTTC.

V and J are TRBV25-1 and TRBJ1-3; 8 nucleotides line up with TRBD1. The trim removed 6 bases at V and 1 base at J, leaving 2 bases unmatched. Germline V CDR1 and CDR2: MGHDK, SYGVNS. The CDR3 extends over 14 amino acids. The CDR3 DNA follows: TGTGCCAGCAGCCGACAGGGGTCTGGAAACACCATATATTTT. This codes for CASSRQGSGNTIYF.

This chain connects TRBV19 to TRBJ2-7, with 7 bases identical to TRBD1. After removal of 6 bases from V and 7 bases from J, the junction contained 9 bases not matched to a gene. CDR1 and CDR2 (germline): LNHDA, SQIVND (reference sequence). The CDR3 covers 13 residues. The CDR3 spells CASRPTDRVEQYF. In nucleotides, the CDR3 is TGTGCCAGTAGGCCGACCGACAGGGTGGAGCAGTACTTC.

Written as DNA, the CDR3 is TGTGCCAGCAGCCCTCCTAGCACAGATACGCAGTATTTT. Its protein product is CASSPPSTDTQYF. The chain has TRBV7-9 and TRBJ2-3; no reliable D call. The CDR3 is made up of 13 amino acids. Deletions cut 5 bases from V and 0 bases from J, with 6 bases between. Germline V gene lookup returns CDR1 SEHNR and CDR2 FQNEAQ (reference sequence).

This chain joins TRBV5-1 and TRBJ1-1, with 7 bases lining up with TRBD1. J gave up 7 bases and V 3 bases, and 3 bases lay outside the gene matches. Germline V lookup: CDR1 SGHRS, CDR2 YFSETQ. The CDR3 is made up of 12 amino acids. The DNA of the CDR3 is TGCGCCAGCAGCTCCCAGGGGGATGAAGCTTTCTTT. Protein product: CASSSQGDEAFF.

On this clone itself: This same CDR3 is encoded by further DNA sequences in the sample. The chain links TRBV6-5 to TRBJ1-3; D perhaps matches TRBD1 (5 bases). The CDR3 contains 15 residues. V was pared by 0 bases and J by 2 bases, with 8 bases between. Per the germline V gene, CDR1 is MNHEY and CDR2 is SVGAGI. In DNA, the CDR3 is TGTGCCAGCAGTTACTCTTCAGGGACTGGAAACACCATATATTTT. It yields the protein CASSYSSGTGNTIYF.

The chain carries TRBV5-1 and TRBJ1-6, with no clear D. From germline, CDR1 is SGHRS and CDR2 YFSETQ. This CDR3 spans 18 amino acids. V was clipped by 0 bases and J by 6 bases, with 19 bases between them. CDR3 bases: TGCGCCAGCAGCTTGGGTAGATCCCGTCAAGAGGTTAATTCACCCCTCCACTTT. Amino acid sequence: CASSLGRSRQEVNSPLHF.

The chain joins TRBV20-1 to TRBJ2-6; TRBD2 aligns across 9 bases. Germline V gene data show CDR1 as DFQATT and CDR2 as SNEGSKA (reference sequence). The ends lost 6 bases at V and 18 bases at J; junction bases unmatched: 6. The CDR3 consists of 10 residues. The CDR3 coding sequence is TGCAGTGCCCCGGCGGGGGGGAAGACTTTC. Protein: CSAPAGGKTF.

This clone came up a few times. The V call is TRBV7-8, the J call TRBJ2-5; TRBD1 agrees at 7 bases. The J call could be wrong; TRBJ2-7 is a better fit for the DNA end. The CDR3 is 16 residues long. Per germline, CDR1 SGHVS and CDR2 FQNEAQ. The chain's CDR3 is CASSLAPGTDTYEQYF. The DNA of the CDR3 is TGTGCCAGCAGCTTAGCGCCGGGGACAGATACCTACGAGCAGTACTTC.